The 21 T cell receptor beta chains given below trace back to one sample, sequenced in a study of immune characterization of retroperitoneal liposarcoma. TCRdb processed the PCR reads anew with MiXCR; each CDR3 protein has one entry. The sample has 1,500 to 2,500 distinct CDR3 sequences, approximately 28% seen once. Sequenced input: tumor tissue. These receptors all stem from a female donor with retroperitoneal liposarcoma.

By its share, this clonotype is medium-sized. This sequence joins TRBV7-2 and TRBJ2-1; D is unresolved. The better agreement between TRBJ2-7 and the DNA end casts doubt on the J call. The CDR3 has 14 residues. Per germline, CDR1 SGHTA and CDR2 FQGNSA. The CDR3 spells CASSLARASYEQYF. CDR3 nucleotide sequence: TGTGCCAGCAGCTTAGCGAGAGCGTCCTACGAGCAGTACTTC.

This clonotype showed up just a few times. This rearrangement joins TRBV19 to TRBJ2-6, with D hard to call. Germline assignment: CDR1 LNHDA and CDR2 SQIVND (reference sequence). CDR3 size: 13 residues. V was clipped by 3 bases and J by 2 bases, with 2 bases between them. CDR3 coding DNA: TGTGCCAGTAGTATCGCTGGGGCCAACGTCCTGACTTTC. Translation: CASSIAGANVLTF. The full variable domain, with the rest looked up from reference TRBV19 and TRBJ2-6, is DGGITQSPKYLFRKEGQNVTLSCEQNLNHDAMYWYRQDPGQGLRLIYYSQIVNDFQKGDIAEGYSVSREKKESFPLTVTSAQKNPTAFYLCASSIAGANVLTFGAGSRLTVL.

This clonotype was observed at least ten times. The chain recombines TRBV7-2 with TRBJ2-1; D is undetermined. This CDR3 spans 11 amino acids. CDR1 and CDR2 from the germline V gene are SGHTA and FQGNSA. V lost 4 bases and J 10 bases, leaving 8 bases between the germline ends. CDR3 nucleotide sequence: TGTGCCAGCAGCTCCCTTGGAGAGCAGTTCTTC. Residues: CASSSLGEQFF.

The V gene is TRBV10-2, the J gene TRBJ1-2; perhaps TRBD1 as D (6 bases). The ends were cut back, 3 bases at V and 6 bases at J, with 11 bases in the middle. Germline-derived CDR1 and CDR2 are WSHSY and SAAADI. The CDR3 has 13 amino acids. The CDR3 DNA reads as TGCGCCAGCAGTGAAGGACAGACCCATGGCTACACCTTC. It specifies CASSEGQTHGYTF.

By sample fraction, this clonotype is large. J is TRBJ2-1 and V is TRBV7-3, with no clear D. Per germline, CDR1 SGHTA and CDR2 FQGTGA. CDR3 length: 15 residues. V lost 2 bases, J lost 2 bases, and 10 bases lay in between. The DNA of the CDR3 is TGTGCCAGCAGCTTAGACAATGGGGCCTACAATGAGCAGTTCTTC. This codes for CASSLDNGAYNEQFF.

This clonotype is judged medium-sized (0.01 to 0.1%). The genes are TRBV27 and TRBJ1-1; no clear D. The CDR3 is 15 amino acids. Trimming cost V 0 bases and J 2 bases, with 10 bases left between them. Germline V CDR1 and CDR2: MNHEY, SMNVEV (reference sequence). The CDR3, as DNA: TGTGCCAGCAGTTTATCGAAGGAGGGAAACACTGAAGCTTTCTTT. It codes for CASSLSKEGNTEAFF.

This clonotype is categorized as medium-sized (0.01 to 0.1%). V and J are TRBV7-2 and TRBJ2-5; the D call may be TRBD1 or TRBD2 (7 bases each). The J call is in doubt because the DNA end fits TRBJ2-7 better. Germline CDR1 reads SGHTA; CDR2 reads FQGNSA. CDR3 length: 15 amino acids. CDR3 sequence (DNA): TGTGCCAGCAGCTCACGCCCAGGGGGGGTGTACGAGCAGTACTTC. Protein: CASSSRPGGVYEQYF.

This clonotype is large (0.1 to 1%) in the sample. This sequence joins TRBV6-1 and TRBJ1-1; 10 nucleotides match TRBD1. The CDR3 has 12 amino acids. Germline values: CDR1 MNHNS, CDR2 SASEGT. V dropped 6 bases and J dropped 5; count of bases not matched to a gene: 0. CDR3 residues: CASRGQGTEAFF. For the CDR3, the DNA is TGTGCCAGCAGGGGACAGGGGACTGAAGCTTTCTTT.

The V gene is TRBV5-1, the J gene TRBJ2-2; D is perhaps TRBD1 (6 bases). Between the trimmed V and J ends, which lost 3 bases and 4 bases, there was a span of 7 bases. The V gene's germline CDR1 is SGHRS and CDR2 YFSETQ. This CDR3 contains 13 residues. The CDR3 DNA follows: TGCGCCAGCAGCTCCAGGGGCACCGGGGAGCTGTTTTTT. This gives the protein CASSSRGTGELFF.

The rearrangement links TRBV5-1 to TRBJ2-1, with 9 bases fitting TRBD1. Germline CDR1 reads SGHRS; CDR2 reads YFSETQ. The CDR3 is 14 amino acids. V lost 4 bases to trimming and J lost 8 bases; unmatched junction nucleotides: 7. The CDR3 DNA follows: TGCGCCAGCAGCCGGGACAGGGAGTTGGATGAGCAGTTCTTC. This sequence encodes CASSRDRELDEQFF. Complete variable domain (other parts from reference TRBV5-1 and TRBJ2-1): KAGVTQTPRYLIKTRGQQVTLSCSPISGHRSVSWYQQTPGQGLQFLFEYFSETQRNKGNFPGRFSGRQFSNSRSEMNVSTLELGDSALYLCASSRDRELDEQFFGPGTRLTVL.

This clonotype is termed large. The V call is TRBV12-3 or TRBV12-4, the J call TRBJ2-5; D perhaps matches TRBD2 (5 bases). Deletions cut 7 bases from V and 5 bases from J, with 17 bases between. The CDR3 is 14 amino acids. CDR3 sequence: CASTEDTGGETQYF. The CDR3 region has the DNA TGTGCCAGCACCGAAGATACGGGCGGGGAGACCCAGTACTTC.

This chain's CDR3 is CATSDSTSGSYEQYF. The CDR3 nucleotides read TGTGCCACCAGTGACAGCACTAGCGGGAGTTACGAGCAGTACTTC. The chain uses TRBV24-1 and TRBJ2-1; 11 bases are shared with TRBD2. The end of the DNA fits TRBJ2-7 better, so the J call may be wrong. This CDR3 is built from 15 residues. Germline CDR1 and CDR2: KGHDR and SFDVKD.

This clonotype turned up a few times. A clone one base away is much larger, so this may be a read error. The V call is TRBV6-5, the J call TRBJ2-1; possibly TRBD2 for D (6 bases). Near its end, the DNA agrees better with TRBJ2-7, so the J call may be wrong. Germline values: CDR1 MNHEY, CDR2 SVGAGI. This CDR3 contains 13 residues. The CDR3 DNA is TGTGCCAGCAGCACTTTCCGGGGGAATGAGCAGTACTTC. This encodes CASSTFRGNEQYF.

This clonotype has more than one count but fewer than ten. The V and J genes are TRBV6-5 and TRBJ2-1, with 8 bases that match TRBD2. The V gene end was trimmed by 0 bases and the J gene end by 10 bases; junction bases not matched to a gene: 14. CDR3 size: 17 residues. Germline V gives CDR1 MNHEY, CDR2 SVGAGI. CDR3 sequence: CASSYSTPGRGGYEQFF. CDR3 DNA sequence: TGTGCCAGCAGTTACTCGACCCCGGGCCGGGGGGGCTACGAGCAGTTCTTC.

The V and J genes are TRBV27 and TRBJ2-1; TRBD2 matches 10 bases. The CDR3 spans 16 residues. The V gene end was trimmed by 5 bases and the J gene end by 3 bases; junction bases not matched to a gene: 7. CDR1 and CDR2 (germline): MNHEY, SMNVEV (reference sequence). CDR3 region: CASSPTTSGVYNEQFF. The CDR3 DNA reads TGTGCCAGCAGTCCCACTACTAGCGGGGTCTACAATGAGCAGTTCTTC.

The chain couples TRBV7-1 to TRBJ2-5, with D hard to call. The DNA end favors TRBJ2-1, so the J call may be wrong. TRBV7-1 is an ORF, with its function uncertain. This CDR3 comprises 13 residues. As DNA, the CDR3 is TGTGCCAGCAGTCACGAACGGTCAAATGAGCAGTTCTTC. As protein: CASSHERSNEQFF.

This clonotype was recorded only once. This chain links TRBV6-5 with TRBJ1-2; possibly TRBD1 for D (5 bases). Germline loops: CDR1 MNHEY, CDR2 SVGAGI. This CDR3 is 16 amino acids long. Trimming removed 5 bases at V and 4 bases at J, with 20 bases between. CDR3 in DNA: TGTGCCAGCAGTCACAGGACGGCCCAGTTACCCTATGGCTACACCTTC. It encodes CASSHRTAQLPYGYTF.

This clonotype was observed once. The rearrangement uses TRBV6-1 and TRBJ2-3; D gene ambiguous. Judging by the DNA end, TRBJ2-1 fits better; the J call may be wrong. CDR1 is MNHNS and CDR2 is SASEGT in the germline V gene. This CDR3 has 12 amino acids. The CDR3: CASSELGNEQFF. CDR3 sequence (DNA): TGTGCCAGCAGTGAGTTGGGGAATGAGCAGTTCTTC.

This clonotype is categorized as large. In DNA form, the CDR3 reads TGTGCCAGCAGTTATGAGCCAAGCTCCTACAATGAGCAGTTCTTC. Residues: CASSYEPSSYNEQFF. The J gene is TRBJ2-1, the V gene TRBV6-1; D is ambiguous. Germline CDR1 and CDR2: MNHNS and SASEGT. V lost 5 bases, J lost 0 bases, and 11 bases lay in between. The CDR3 loop spans 15 amino acids.

This clonotype was seen ten or more times. The chain recombines TRBV7-2 with TRBJ2-2; D is unclear. This CDR3 region has 12 residues. V lost 6 bases and J lost 5, with 7 bases in between. The germline V gene has CDR1 SGHTA and CDR2 FQGNSA. The CDR3 sequence: CASRRLTGELFF. The CDR3 DNA sequence: TGTGCCAGCAGACGCCTAACCGGGGAGCTGTTTTTT.

Remarks on this clonotype: Sequence at one end of the junction differs from germline and may be a read error. This chain uses TRBV6-4 with TRBJ1-2; the D is unclear. From germline, CDR1 is MRHNA and CDR2 SNTAGT. The CDR3 contains 13 residues. CDR3 loop: CASRDGSLYGHTF. For the CDR3, the DNA is TGTGCCAGCAGAGACGGGAGCCTCTATGGCCACACCTTC.